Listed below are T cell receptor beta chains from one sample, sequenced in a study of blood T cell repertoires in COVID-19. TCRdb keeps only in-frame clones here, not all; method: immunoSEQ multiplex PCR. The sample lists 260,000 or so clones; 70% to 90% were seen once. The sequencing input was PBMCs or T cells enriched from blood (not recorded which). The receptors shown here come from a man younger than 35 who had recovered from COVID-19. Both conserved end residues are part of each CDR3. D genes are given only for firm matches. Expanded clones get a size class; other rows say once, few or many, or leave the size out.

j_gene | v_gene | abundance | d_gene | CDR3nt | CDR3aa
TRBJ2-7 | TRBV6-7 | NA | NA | TGTGCCAGCTCCAGGGCCCACGAGCAGTACTTC | CASSRAHEQYF
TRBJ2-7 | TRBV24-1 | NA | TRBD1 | TGTGCCACCAGTTTGTCCGGGACAGGGGGCCAGGCCGGTGAGCAGTACTTC | CATSLSGTGGQAGEQYF
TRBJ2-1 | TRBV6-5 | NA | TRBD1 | TGTGCCAGCAAATCAGGACAGGGTTCTTACAATGAGCAGTTCTTC | CASKSGQGSYNEQFF
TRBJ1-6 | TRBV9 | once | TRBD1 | TGTGCCAGCAGCGTCAGGGGACAGGCGACGGATTCACCCCTCCACTTT | CASSVRGQATDSPLHF
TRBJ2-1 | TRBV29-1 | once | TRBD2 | TGCAGCGTTAACGAGCGGGGGGACTACAATGAGCAGTTCTTC | CSVNERGDYNEQFF
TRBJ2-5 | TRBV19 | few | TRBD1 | TGTGCCAGTAGCCTAGGGACAGTCCTCCAAGAGACCCAGTACTTC | CASSLGTVLQETQYF
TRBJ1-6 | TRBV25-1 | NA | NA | TGTGCCAGCAGCCTCGCCCGGGGTTCCCTAAATTCACCCCTCCACTTT | CASSLARGSLNSPLHF
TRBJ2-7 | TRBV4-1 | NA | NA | TGCGCCAGCAGCCAAGAATTGAACGGTAACTACGAGCAGTACTTC | CASSQELNGNYEQYF
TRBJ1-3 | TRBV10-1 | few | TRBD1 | TGCGCCAGCAGTACAGGGGGCTCTGGAAACACCATATATTTT | CASSTGGSGNTIYF
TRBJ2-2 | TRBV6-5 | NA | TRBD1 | TGTGCCAGCAGGTCGGGACAGCGGAACACCGGGGAGCTGTTTTTT | CASRSGQRNTGELFF
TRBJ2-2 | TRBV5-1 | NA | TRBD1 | TGCGCCAGCAGCTCCGGGACAGGGAACACCGGGGAGCTGTTTTTT | CASSSGTGNTGELFF
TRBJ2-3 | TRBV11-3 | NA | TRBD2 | TGTGCCAGCAGCTTAGAGACTAGCGGGAAATTACGCACAGATACGCAGTATTTT | CASSLETSGKLRTDTQYF
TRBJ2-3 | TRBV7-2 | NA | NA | TGTGCCAGCAGCTCCAACTACGTTGGCACAGATACGCAGTATTTT | CASSSNYVGTDTQYF
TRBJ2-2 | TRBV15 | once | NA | TGTGCCACCGGACCGAATAGGGGTACCGGGGAGCTGTTTTTT | CATGPNRGTGELFF
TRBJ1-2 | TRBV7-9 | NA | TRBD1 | TGTGCCAGCAGCTTGGGACAGCACTATGGCTACACCTTC | CASSLGQHYGYTF
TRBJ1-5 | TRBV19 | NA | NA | TGTGCCAGTAGCTTGGAGACAGGAAACAATCAGCCCCAGCATTTT | CASSLETGNNQPQHF
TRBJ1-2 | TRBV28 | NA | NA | TGTGCCAGCAGTTTATACAGGGAAGTAGGCTATGGCTACACCTTC | CASSLYREVGYGYTF
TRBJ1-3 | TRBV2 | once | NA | TGTGCCAGCAGTGAAGCGGGCAGGGCCTCTGGAAACACCATATATTTT | CASSEAGRASGNTIYF
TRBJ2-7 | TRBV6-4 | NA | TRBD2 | TGTGCCAGCAGTGTCGACGCTGGGACTAGCGCCGAGCAGTACTTC | CASSVDAGTSAEQYF
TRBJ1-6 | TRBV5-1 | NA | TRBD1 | TGCGCCAGCAGCTTGGGACAGGGGCTTTCACCCCTCCACTTT | CASSLGQGLSPLHF
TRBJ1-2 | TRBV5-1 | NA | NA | TGCGCCAGCAGCCCCTCTACAGGGACCAGCTATGGCTACACCTTC | CASSPSTGTSYGYTF
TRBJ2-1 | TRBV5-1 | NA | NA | TGCGCCAGCAGCCAAGAGAATGAGCAGTTCTTC | CASSQENEQFF
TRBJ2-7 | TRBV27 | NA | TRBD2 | TGTGCCAGCAGCCACCCTAGCGGGGGCCTCCCCCACGAGCAGTACTTC | CASSHPSGGLPHEQYF
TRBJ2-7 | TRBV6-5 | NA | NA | TGTGCCAGCAGGGGCCCCTACGAGCAGTACTTC | CASRGPYEQYF
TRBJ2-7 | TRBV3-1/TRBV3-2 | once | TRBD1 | TGTGCCAGCAGCCCGGGGACAGGGGGCTACGAGCAGTACTTC | CASSPGTGGYEQYF
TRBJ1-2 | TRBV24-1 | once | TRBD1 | TGTGCCACCAGTGATCAGGGGGCGCGAGGCTACACCTTC | CATSDQGARGYTF
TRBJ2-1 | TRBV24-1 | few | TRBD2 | TGTGCCACCAGTGATTTTGGAGCGGGAGGGGAGTTCTTC | CATSDFGAGGEFF
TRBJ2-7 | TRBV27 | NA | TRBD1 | TGTGCCAGTACCTACCGAAAGGACAGGTCCTACGAGCAGTACTTC | CASTYRKDRSYEQYF
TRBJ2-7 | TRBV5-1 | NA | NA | TGCGCCAGCAGCCCCCACGGCAGGGGCCCGGTCGGCGAGCAGTACTTC | CASSPHGRGPVGEQYF
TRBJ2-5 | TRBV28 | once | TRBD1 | TGTGCCAGCAGTTCTCGGACAGGGGGGGGAGAGACCCAGTACTTC | CASSSRTGGGETQYF
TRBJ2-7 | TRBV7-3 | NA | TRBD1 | TGTGCCAGCAGCCCGGCAGGGGGACACTACTACGAGCAGTACTTC | CASSPAGGHYYEQYF
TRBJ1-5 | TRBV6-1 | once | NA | TGTGCCAGCAGTGAAACCCGGACACGGACCGTGATTAATCAGCCCCAGCATTTT | CASSETRTRTVINQPQHF
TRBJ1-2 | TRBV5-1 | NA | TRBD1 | TGCGCCAGCAGCTTGAGACCGGGACAGGGAACTGGTGGCTACACCTTC | CASSLRPGQGTGGYTF
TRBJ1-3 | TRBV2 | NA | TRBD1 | TGTGCCATACAGGGGGCAGGAAACACCATATATTTT | CAIQGAGNTIYF
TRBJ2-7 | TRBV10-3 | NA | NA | TGTGCCATCAGTGGTCGAAGTACAGGCGAGCAGTACTTC | CAISGRSTGEQYF
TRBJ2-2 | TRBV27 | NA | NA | TGTGCCAGCAGTTTATCCGGGCGGGGCACCGGGGAGCTGTTTTTT | CASSLSGRGTGELFF
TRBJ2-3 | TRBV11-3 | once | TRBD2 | TGTGCCAGCAGCTTAATTGCGGGAGGTGGAGATACGCAGTATTTT | CASSLIAGGGDTQYF
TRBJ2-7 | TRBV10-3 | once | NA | TGTGCCATCAGTGACTCGGGGGGCCTTACCTACGAGCAGTACTTC | CAISDSGGLTYEQYF
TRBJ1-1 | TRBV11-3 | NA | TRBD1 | TGTGCCAGCAGAGCCGGGACAGGGGCCACTGAAGCTTTCTTT | CASRAGTGATEAFF
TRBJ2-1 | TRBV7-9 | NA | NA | TGTGCCAGCAGCTTAGAACAGACGGAGCAGTTCTTC | CASSLEQTEQFF
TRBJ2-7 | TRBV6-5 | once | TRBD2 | TGTGCCAGCAGTTACCGGCCGGGAGGGCCTTGGGAGCAGTACTTC | CASSYRPGGPWEQYF
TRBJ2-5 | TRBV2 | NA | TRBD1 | TGTGCCAGCAGGGAGACAGGGGGCCAAGAGACCCAGTACTTC | CASRETGGQETQYF
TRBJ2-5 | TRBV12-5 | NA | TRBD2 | TGTGCTAGTGGTTTAGCGGGAGAGTGGCAAGAGACCCAGTACTTC | CASGLAGEWQETQYF
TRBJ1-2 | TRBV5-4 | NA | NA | TGTGCCAGCAGCTTGGAAGGGAGTCACTATGGCTACACCTTC | CASSLEGSHYGYTF
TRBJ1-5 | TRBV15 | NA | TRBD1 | TGTGCCACCAGCAGAGCCCCGACAGGGAATCAGCCCCAGCATTTT | CATSRAPTGNQPQHF
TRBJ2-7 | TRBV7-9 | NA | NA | TGTGCCAGCAGCCCGCAGGGGGGTACGGCCTACGAGCAGTACTTC | CASSPQGGTAYEQYF
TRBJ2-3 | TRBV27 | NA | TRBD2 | TGTGCCAGCAGTTCGCCGGGACTAGCAGTGACGCAGTATTTT | CASSSPGLAVTQYF
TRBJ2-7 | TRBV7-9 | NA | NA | TGTGCCAGCAGCCCGCGGAGGGTACCATACGAGCAGTACTTC | CASSPRRVPYEQYF
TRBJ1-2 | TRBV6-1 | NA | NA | TGTGCCAGCAGTGAAGTGGGGACTGGCTCTGGCTACACCTTC | CASSEVGTGSGYTF
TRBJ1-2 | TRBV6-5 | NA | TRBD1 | TGTGCCAGCAGCCTAGACAGGGGGCTGTATGGCTACACCTTC | CASSLDRGLYGYTF
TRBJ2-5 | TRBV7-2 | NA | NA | TGTGCCAGCAGCCCCCTTTTCGCGTATCAAGAGACCCAGTACTTC | CASSPLFAYQETQYF
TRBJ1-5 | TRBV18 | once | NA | TGTGCCAGCTCACCACCAGGGGGTCAGCCCCAGCATTTT | CASSPPGGQPQHF